What follows describes a single T cell receptor beta chain. This record belongs to a study of blood T cell repertoires in COVID-19. Study context: PBMCs, B-cell-depleted T cells, or T cells were the source of the cDNA or gDNA that made up the material.

The germline CDR1 and CDR2 sequences are MGHRA and YSYEKL. The CDR3 extends over 15 amino acids. V lost 1 base and J lost 0, with 7 bases in between. Authors' methods: Nucleated cell counts were estimated from reference gene primer amplification. The protocol was immunoSEQ multiplex PCR, while the TCRdb copy is restricted to in-frame clones and leaves out a portion. V, J and clone size derive from that table, while D and trimming were established from the DNA sequence. This sample has under 350,000 clones, with around 89% found just once. Sequences were obtained from peripheral blood. The origin of this receptor is a man in his forties with acute or convalescent COVID-19. The chain couples TRBV4-1 to TRBJ2-4; tentatively, D is TRBD2 (5 bases). CDR3: CASSQGGLAKNIQYF. The CDR3 DNA sequence: TGCGCCAGCAGCCAAGGAGGGCTAGCCAAAAACATTCAGTACTTC.